The 24 T cell receptor beta chains given below trace back to one sample, sequenced in a study of control samples from healthy donors and cancer patients. Some clones are missing from TCRdb's copy, which holds only in-frame ones; the method was immunoSEQ multiplex PCR. The repertoire consists of approximately 150,000 clones, with approximately 91% occurring once and the leading ten covering just over 2%. Specimen: blood. The receptors originated from a woman in her thirties or forties in good health.

This rearrangement joins TRBV3-1 (or the pseudogene TRBV3-2) to TRBJ2-3; 11 bases fit TRBD2. The junction had 7 bases not matched to a gene; V was cut back by 6 bases and J by 5 bases. Germline CDR1 LGHDT, CDR2 YNNKEL (reference sequence). The CDR3 is made up of 15 amino acids. This CDR3 is CASRLSGGAVDTQYF. The CDR3 DNA is TGTGCCAGCAGACTTAGCGGGGGGGCCGTAGATACGCAGTATTTT.

This chain links TRBV5-1 with TRBJ1-4; no definite D call. CDR1 is SGHRS and CDR2 is YFSETQ in the germline V gene. The V gene lost 0 bases and the J gene lost 7 bases, with 10 bases spanning the gap. The CDR3 loop spans 14 amino acids. CDR3 in DNA: TGCGCCAGCAGCTTGGTTGGGGTTGGTGAAAAACTGTTTTTT. It translates to CASSLVGVGEKLFF. Full variable domain (outside the CDR3, taken from reference TRBV5-1 and TRBJ1-4): KAGVTQTPRYLIKTRGQQVTLSCSPISGHRSVSWYQQTPGQGLQFLFEYFSETQRNKGNFPGRFSGRQFSNSRSEMNVSTLELGDSALYLCASSLVGVGEKLFFGSGTQLSVL.

The gene calls are TRBV18 and TRBJ1-2; 8 bases line up with TRBD1. Germline loops: CDR1 KGHSH, CDR2 LQKENI. CDR3 length: 15 residues. The V gene end was trimmed by 4 bases and the J gene end by 3 bases; junction bases not matched to a gene: 7. The DNA of the CDR3 is TGTGCCAGCTCACGTTTTGCAGGGGGCGACTATGGCTACACCTTC. Residues: CASSRFAGGDYGYTF.

In regard to this clone: Sequence at one end of the junction differs from germline and may be a read error. The CDR3 here is CVSSVAGTVQETQYF. DNA of the CDR3: TGTGTCAGCAGCGTAGCCGGGACCGTCCAAGAGACCCAGTACTTC. The V call is TRBV9, the J call TRBJ2-5, with D possibly being TRBD1 or TRBD2 (5 bases each). This CDR3 contains 15 residues. Germline V gene sequence: CDR1 SGDLS, CDR2 YYNGEE.

The count of this clone is one. This chain links TRBV5-5 with TRBJ1-5; D possibly corresponds to TRBD1 (5 bases). The CDR3 length is 17 residues. From germline, CDR1 is SGHKS and CDR2 YYEKEE (reference sequence). Trimming removed 4 bases from V and 1 base from J, with 18 bases in between. The CDR3 spells CASSIGGGVRSNQPQHF. The CDR3 nucleotides read TGTGCCAGCAGCATTGGGGGTGGTGTGCGGAGCAATCAGCCCCAGCATTTT.

The chain employs TRBV6-5 and TRBJ2-7; D is tentatively TRBD1 or TRBD2 (5 bases each). The V and J ends lost 5 bases and 7 bases respectively, with 18 bases between them. CDR1 and CDR2 from the germline V gene are MNHEY and SVGAGI. CDR3 length: 14 residues. The CDR3 DNA reads TGTGCCAGCAGTCAGTTGACGGGGCCTGGTGAGCAGTACTTC. It translates to CASSQLTGPGEQYF.

The sample holds one count of this clone. The genes are TRBV6-5 and TRBJ2-7, with 7 nucleotides matching TRBD1. V lost 5 bases, J lost 3 bases, and 7 bases stayed unmatched. Looked up from germline, CDR1 is MNHEY and CDR2 is SVGAGI. The CDR3 sequence is 14 residues long. CDR3 region: CASSPPGQNYEQYF. Here the CDR3 DNA reads TGTGCCAGCAGTCCACCGGGACAGAACTACGAGCAGTACTTC.

The chain recombines TRBV9 with TRBJ2-3; TRBD1 aligns across 7 bases. This CDR3 contains 13 residues. Germline CDR1 reads SGDLS; CDR2 reads YYNGEE. V trimming: 6 bases; J trimming: 2 bases; junction bases outside the gene matches: 3. DNA of the CDR3: TGTGCCAGCACGGGGACAGCCACAGATACGCAGTATTTT. Residues: CASTGTATDTQYF.

V gene TRBV5-1 combines with J gene TRBJ2-3, with D uncertain. The CDR3 runs to 15 residues. Germline values: CDR1 SGHRS, CDR2 YFSETQ. V lost 1 base, J lost 1 base, and 10 bases lay in between. The CDR3 coding sequence is TGCGCCAGCAGCTTGTCGGGTGTTCGCACAGATACGCAGTATTTT. Its translation: CASSLSGVRTDTQYF.

V gene TRBV28 combines with J gene TRBJ1-2, with D perhaps matching TRBD1 (5 bases). This CDR3 has 15 amino acids. CDR1 MDHEN and CDR2 SYDVKM come from the germline V gene. The ends were cut back, 7 bases at V and 6 bases at J, with 21 bases in the middle. CDR3 DNA: TGTGCCAGCACCACTTCCCCCGGGGGGATCGATGGCTACACCTTC. Its translation is CASTTSPGGIDGYTF.

The gene calls are TRBV9 and TRBJ2-2, with 13 bases aligning to TRBD2. CDR1 is SGDLS and CDR2 is YYNGEE in the germline V gene. The junction had 7 bases not matched to a gene; V was cut back by 4 bases and J by 1 base. The CDR3 has 18 residues. The DNA for the CDR3 is TGTGCCAGCAGCCACACGACTAGCGGGGGGAAGAACACCGGGGAGCTGTTTTTT. Translating gives CASSHTTSGGKNTGELFF.

This chain connects TRBV28 to TRBJ2-5; D ambiguous. V was cut by 4 bases and J by 5 bases, with 14 bases left in between. Germline CDR1 MDHEN, CDR2 SYDVKM. CDR3 size: 14 residues. The CDR3 sequence: CASSSAPDGETQYF. CDR3 DNA sequence: TGTGCCAGCAGTTCGGCTCCCGACGGGGAGACCCAGTACTTC. Together with reference TRBV28 and TRBJ2-5, the CDR3 gives the full variable domain: DVKVTQSSRYLVKRTGEKVFLECVQDMDHENMFWYRQDPGLGLRLIYFSYDVKMKEKGDIPEGYSVSREKKERFSLILESASTNQTSMYLCASSSAPDGETQYFGPGTRLLVL.

This chain links TRBV27 with TRBJ2-3; D uncertain. The CDR3 is made up of 15 amino acids. CDR1 and CDR2 (germline): MNHEY, SMNVEV (reference sequence). Trimming pared 5 bases from V and 2 bases from J, leaving 14 bases between. The CDR3 DNA sequence: TGTGCCAGCAGTCCCCTTCCATTTTCCACAGATACGCAGTATTTT. The encoded protein is CASSPLPFSTDTQYF.

Written as DNA, the CDR3 is TGTGCCAGCAGTTATTCCCAAGAGACCCAGTACTTC. Translated, it gives CASSYSQETQYF. The J gene is TRBJ2-5, the V gene TRBV6-6; D ambiguous. The germline gives CDR1 MNHNY, CDR2 SVGAGI (reference sequence). V was pared by 3 bases and J by 1 base, with 3 bases between. The CDR3 spans 12 residues.

The J gene is TRBJ1-2, the V gene TRBV19; D perhaps matches TRBD1 (6 bases). The CDR3 length is 14 residues. Germline values: CDR1 LNHDA, CDR2 SQIVND (reference sequence). The V end was cut by 5 bases, the J end by 2 bases, with 12 bases between. The CDR3 DNA reads TGTGCCAGTAGTCTACAGGGAGGGAACTATGGCTACACCTTC. It yields the protein CASSLQGGNYGYTF.

This clone was detected only once. This chain links TRBV19 with TRBJ1-5, with D unclear. CDR3 length: 13 amino acids. Germline V gene data show CDR1 as LNHDA and CDR2 as SQIVND (reference sequence). Trimming removed 5 bases from V and 4 bases from J, with 9 bases in between. CDR3 in amino acids: CASSSTWNQPQHF. DNA for the CDR3: TGTGCCAGTAGTTCGACTTGGAATCAGCCCCAGCATTTT.

J is TRBJ2-1 and V is TRBV7-8; weak D call: TRBD1 (5 bases). V was cut by 5 bases and J by 3 bases, with 11 bases left in between. CDR1 is SGHVS and CDR2 is FQNEAQ in the germline V gene. This CDR3 spans 14 amino acids. The CDR3 DNA follows: TGTGCCAGCAGCCCCACGACAGACTACAATGAGCAGTTCTTC. Amino acids: CASSPTTDYNEQFF.

V and J are TRBV27 and TRBJ1-2; 7 bases align to TRBD1. Germline trimming cut 4 bases from V and 2 bases from J; bases unmatched to any gene: 4. This CDR3 has 14 residues. Germline V gene sequence: CDR1 MNHEY, CDR2 SMNVEV (reference sequence). CDR3 region: CASSSGTANYGYTF. The CDR3 DNA follows: TGTGCCAGCAGTTCCGGGACAGCAAACTATGGCTACACCTTC.

The V and J genes are TRBV13 and TRBJ2-1, with TRBD2 matching 7 bases. This CDR3 has 13 amino acids. V shed 4 bases and J 9 bases; nucleotides not matched to a gene: 6. Germline CDR1 is PRHDT and CDR2 is FYEKMQ (reference sequence). The CDR3 DNA reads TGTGCCAGCAGCTCCAGAGGGGAGGGTGAGCAGTTCTTC. Residues: CASSSRGEGEQFF.

This clone appeared a single time. The chain links TRBV15 to TRBJ1-4, with D uncertain. The germline CDR1 and CDR2 sequences are LNHNV and YYDKDF (reference sequence). The CDR3 has 15 residues. Trimming took off 0 bases at V and 7 bases at J, with 12 bases between the two ends. The CDR3 nucleotides are TGTGCCACCAGCAGAGATCGGGCCGATAGTGAAAAACTGTTTTTT. This codes for CATSRDRADSEKLFF.

This clone has just one count. The V gene is TRBV7-9, the J gene TRBJ2-3, with D perhaps TRBD1 (5 bases). The CDR3 totals 15 residues. In germline, CDR1 is SEHNR, CDR2 FQNEAQ (reference sequence). Trimming removed 2 bases at V and 2 bases at J, with 11 bases between. The CDR3 sequence: CASSLLTDFTDTQYF. The DNA for the CDR3 is TGTGCCAGCAGCTTACTGACAGACTTCACAGATACGCAGTATTTT.

This sequence joins TRBV2 and TRBJ2-7, with 9 bases lining up with TRBD2. The length of the CDR3 is 18 residues. The germline CDR1 and CDR2 sequences are SNHLY and FYNNEI. V shed 0 bases and J 1 base; nucleotides not matched to a gene: 10. Here the CDR3 reads CASSEAPPRLAASYEQYF. As DNA, the CDR3 is TGTGCCAGCAGTGAAGCGCCGCCACGACTAGCGGCATCCTACGAGCAGTACTTC.

As to this clone: At the DNA level, this CDR3 is encoded by other sequences in the same sample as well. The genes are TRBV18 and TRBJ1-5, with 8 bases identical to TRBD1. The CDR3 loop spans 15 amino acids. CDR1 KGHSH and CDR2 LQKENI come from the germline V gene. J was trimmed by 4 bases and V by 3 bases; bases with no gene match: 5. The CDR3 here is CASSPPGGGNQPQHF. DNA of the CDR3: TGTGCCAGCTCACCCCCAGGGGGCGGGAATCAGCCCCAGCATTTT.

The chain combines TRBV28 with TRBJ2-2; TRBD1 matches at 7 bases. CDR3 size: 14 residues. CDR1 and CDR2 from the germline V gene are MDHEN and SYDVKM. V was pared by 7 bases and J by 1 base, with 3 bases of the junction left unmatched. CDR3 region: CASMWDRNTGELFF. In DNA, the CDR3 is TGTGCCAGCATGTGGGACAGGAACACCGGGGAGCTGTTTTTT. Based on the CDR3 plus reference TRBV28 and TRBJ2-2, the full variable domain is DVKVTQSSRYLVKRTGEKVFLECVQDMDHENMFWYRQDPGLGLRLIYFSYDVKMKEKGDIPEGYSVSREKKERFSLILESASTNQTSMYLCASMWDRNTGELFFGEGSRLTVL.